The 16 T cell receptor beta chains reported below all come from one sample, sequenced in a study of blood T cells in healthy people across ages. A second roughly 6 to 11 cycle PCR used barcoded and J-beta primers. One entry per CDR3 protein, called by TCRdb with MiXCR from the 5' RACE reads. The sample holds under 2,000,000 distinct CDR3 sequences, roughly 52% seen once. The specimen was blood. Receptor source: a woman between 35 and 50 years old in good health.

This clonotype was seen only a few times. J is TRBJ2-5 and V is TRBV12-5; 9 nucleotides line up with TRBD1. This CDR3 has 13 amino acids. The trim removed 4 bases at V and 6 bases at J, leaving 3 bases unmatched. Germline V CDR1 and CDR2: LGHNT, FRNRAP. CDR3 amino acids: CASGWDRAKTQYF. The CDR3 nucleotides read TGTGCTAGTGGTTGGGACAGGGCGAAGACCCAGTACTTC. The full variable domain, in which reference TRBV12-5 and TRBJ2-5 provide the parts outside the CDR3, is DARVTQTPRHKVTEMGQEVTMRCQPILGHNTVFWYRQTMMQGLELLAYFRNRAPLDDSGMPKDRFSAEMPDATLATLKIQPSEPRDSAVYFCASGWDRAKTQYFGPGTRLLVL.

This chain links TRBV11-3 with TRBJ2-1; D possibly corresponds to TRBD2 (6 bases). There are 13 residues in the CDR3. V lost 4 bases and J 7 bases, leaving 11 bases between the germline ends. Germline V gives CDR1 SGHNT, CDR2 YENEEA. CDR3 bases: TGTGCCAGCAGCTCGTCTAGCGCTAATGAGCAGTTCTTC. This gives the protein CASSSSSANEQFF.

The DNA for the CDR3 is TGCGCCAGCAGCTTGGTGGTAGGTTCCTACAATGAGCAGTTCTTC. It is translated as CASSLVVGSYNEQFF. The rearrangement uses TRBV5-1 and TRBJ2-1, with D hard to call. The CDR3 is 15 residues long. Trimming pared 0 bases from V and 1 base from J, leaving 8 bases between. Germline assignment: CDR1 SGHRS and CDR2 YFSETQ.

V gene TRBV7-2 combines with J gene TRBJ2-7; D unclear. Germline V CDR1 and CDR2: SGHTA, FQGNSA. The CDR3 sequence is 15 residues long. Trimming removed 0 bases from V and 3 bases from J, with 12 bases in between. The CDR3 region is CASSLAYRANYEQYF. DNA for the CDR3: TGTGCCAGCAGCTTAGCCTACCGGGCCAACTACGAGCAGTACTTC.

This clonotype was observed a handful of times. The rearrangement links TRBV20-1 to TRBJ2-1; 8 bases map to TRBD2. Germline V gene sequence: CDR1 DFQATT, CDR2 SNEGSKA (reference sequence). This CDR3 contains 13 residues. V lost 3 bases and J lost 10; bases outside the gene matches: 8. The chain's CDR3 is CSARRVVAGEQFF. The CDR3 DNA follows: TGCAGTGCTAGGAGGGTGGTAGCGGGGGAGCAGTTCTTC.

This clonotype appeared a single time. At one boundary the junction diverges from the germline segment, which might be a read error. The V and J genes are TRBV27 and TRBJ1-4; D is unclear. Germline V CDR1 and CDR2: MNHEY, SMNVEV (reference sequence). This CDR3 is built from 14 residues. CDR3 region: CASRVRGTYEKLFF. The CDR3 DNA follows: TGTGCCAGTCGCGTACGGGGAACTTATGAAAAACTGTTTTTT.

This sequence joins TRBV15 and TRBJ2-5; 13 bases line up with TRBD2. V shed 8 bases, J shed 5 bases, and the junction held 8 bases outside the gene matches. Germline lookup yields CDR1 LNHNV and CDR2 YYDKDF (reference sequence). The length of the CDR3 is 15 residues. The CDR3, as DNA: TGTGCCACCCTTCCCGGGACTAGCGGGGAGGAGACCCAGTACTTC. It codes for CATLPGTSGEETQYF.

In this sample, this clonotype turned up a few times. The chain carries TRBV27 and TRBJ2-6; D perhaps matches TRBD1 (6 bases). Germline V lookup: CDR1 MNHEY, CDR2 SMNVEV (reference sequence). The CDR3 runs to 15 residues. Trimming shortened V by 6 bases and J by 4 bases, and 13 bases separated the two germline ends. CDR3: CASSLQGRGANVLTF. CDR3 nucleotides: TGTGCCAGCAGCCTTCAGGGGCGGGGGGCCAACGTCCTGACTTTC.

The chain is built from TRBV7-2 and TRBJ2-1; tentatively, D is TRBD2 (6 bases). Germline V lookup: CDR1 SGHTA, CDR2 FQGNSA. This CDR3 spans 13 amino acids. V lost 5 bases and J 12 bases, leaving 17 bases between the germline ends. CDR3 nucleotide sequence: TGTGCCAGCAGCGACGAGGGAGGCGTAGGGCAGTTCTTC. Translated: CASSDEGGVGQFF.

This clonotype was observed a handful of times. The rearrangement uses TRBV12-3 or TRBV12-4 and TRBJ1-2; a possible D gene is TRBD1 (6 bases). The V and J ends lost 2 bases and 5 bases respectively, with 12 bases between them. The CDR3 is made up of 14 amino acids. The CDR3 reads CASSLMGGPYGYTF. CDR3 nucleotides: TGTGCCAGCAGTTTAATGGGGGGGCCTTATGGCTACACCTTC.

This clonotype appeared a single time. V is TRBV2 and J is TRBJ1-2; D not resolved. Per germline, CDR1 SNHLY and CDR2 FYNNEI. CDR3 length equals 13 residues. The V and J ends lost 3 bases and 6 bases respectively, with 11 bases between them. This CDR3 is CASSDWQNDGYTF. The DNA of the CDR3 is TGTGCCAGCAGTGACTGGCAAAATGATGGCTACACCTTC.

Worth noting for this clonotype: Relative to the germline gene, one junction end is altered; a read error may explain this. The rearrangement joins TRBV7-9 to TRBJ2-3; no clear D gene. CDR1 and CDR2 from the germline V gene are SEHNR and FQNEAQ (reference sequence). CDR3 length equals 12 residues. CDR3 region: CASSTTKDTRYF. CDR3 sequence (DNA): TGTGCCAGCAGCACCACTAAAGATACGCGGTATTTT.

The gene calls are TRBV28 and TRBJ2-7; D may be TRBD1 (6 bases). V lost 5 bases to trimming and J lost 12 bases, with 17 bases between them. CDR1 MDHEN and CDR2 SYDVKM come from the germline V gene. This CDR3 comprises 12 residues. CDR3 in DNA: TGTGCCAGCAGTCCTGGACAGCTTGGGGCGTACTTC. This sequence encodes CASSPGQLGAYF.

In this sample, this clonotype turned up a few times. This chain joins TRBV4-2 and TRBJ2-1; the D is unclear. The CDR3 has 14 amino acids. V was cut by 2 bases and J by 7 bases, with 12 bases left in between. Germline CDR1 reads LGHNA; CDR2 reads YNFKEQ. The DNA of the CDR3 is TGTGCCAGCAGCCAACCTAATGGTTTAAATGAGCAGTTCTTC. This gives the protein CASSQPNGLNEQFF.

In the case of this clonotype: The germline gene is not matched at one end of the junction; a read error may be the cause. The CDR3, as DNA: TGTGCCAGCAGCTTATCAGGGGAGACCCGGTACTTC. Translated, it gives CASSLSGETRYF. This sequence joins TRBV7-9 and TRBJ2-5; a possible D gene is TRBD1 (6 bases). Germline values: CDR1 SEHNR, CDR2 FQNEAQ (reference sequence). The CDR3 extends over 12 amino acids.

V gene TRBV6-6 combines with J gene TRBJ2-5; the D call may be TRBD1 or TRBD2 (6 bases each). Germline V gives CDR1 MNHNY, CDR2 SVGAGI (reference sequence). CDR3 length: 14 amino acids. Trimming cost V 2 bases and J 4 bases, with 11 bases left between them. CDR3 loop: CASSYDGGRETQYF. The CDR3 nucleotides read TGTGCCAGCAGTTACGATGGGGGGCGAGAGACCCAGTACTTC.